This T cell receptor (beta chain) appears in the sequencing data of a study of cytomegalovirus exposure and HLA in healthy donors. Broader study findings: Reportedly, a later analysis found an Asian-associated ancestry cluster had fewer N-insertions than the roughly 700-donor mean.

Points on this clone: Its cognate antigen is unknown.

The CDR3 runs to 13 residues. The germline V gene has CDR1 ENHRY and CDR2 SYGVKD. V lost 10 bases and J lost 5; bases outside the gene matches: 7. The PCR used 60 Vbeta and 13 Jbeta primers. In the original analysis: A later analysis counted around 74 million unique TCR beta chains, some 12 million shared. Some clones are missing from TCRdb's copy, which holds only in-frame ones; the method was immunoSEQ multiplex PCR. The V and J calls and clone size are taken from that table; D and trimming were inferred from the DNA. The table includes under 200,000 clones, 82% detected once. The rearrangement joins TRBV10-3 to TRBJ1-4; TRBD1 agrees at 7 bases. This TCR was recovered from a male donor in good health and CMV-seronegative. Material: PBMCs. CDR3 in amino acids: CASKTGSNEKLFF. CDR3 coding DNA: TGTGCCAGTAAGACAGGGTCCAATGAAAAACTGTTTTTT.